Presented here are 26 T cell receptor beta chains from one specimen sequenced in a study of cytomegalovirus exposure and HLA in healthy donors. Researchers ran the PCR with 60 Vbeta and 13 Jbeta primers. Method: immunoSEQ multiplex PCR; TCRdb's copy keeps in-frame clones and lacks some. Here the sample spans around 200,000 clones, over 60% being singletons. The sequencing input was PBMCs. These receptors all stem from a man aged 18 to 29 in good health and CMV-seronegative.

The V and J genes are TRBV10-3 and TRBJ2-1; 8 bases are a match to TRBD2. With V trimmed by 6 bases and J by 8 bases, 6 bases remained unmatched. Germline V gene lookup returns CDR1 ENHRY and CDR2 SYGVKD. This CDR3 has 13 amino acids. The DNA of the CDR3 is TGTGCCATCAGGAGCGGGAGTCGGGATGAGCAGTTCTTC. Translating it yields CAIRSGSRDEQFF.

The rearrangement links TRBV18 to TRBJ1-2, with TRBD1 as a possible D gene (5 bases). Per germline, CDR1 KGHSH and CDR2 LQKENI. The CDR3 spans 11 residues. V shed 4 bases and J shed 8 bases, with 8 bases lying between them. The CDR3 reads CASSQGFGYTF. DNA for the CDR3: TGTGCCAGCTCACAGGGGTTCGGCTACACCTTC.

The chain recombines TRBV6-1 with TRBJ2-5; 9 bases are a match to TRBD1. The CDR3 spans 15 residues. V was pared by 5 bases and J by 4 bases, with 8 bases of the junction left unmatched. CDR1 is MNHNS, CDR2 SASEGT, per germline. The CDR3 region has the DNA TGTGCCAGCAGTTGGGGGGACAGGGCGAGAGAGACCCAGTACTTC. The encoded protein is CASSWGDRARETQYF.

The chain joins TRBV7-2 to TRBJ2-7; D unresolved. CDR1 is SGHTA, CDR2 FQGNSA, per germline. V dropped 0 bases and J dropped 5 bases, with 8 bases sitting between them. The CDR3 spans 13 residues. The CDR3 protein is CASSLAPLHEQYF. The CDR3 bases are TGTGCCAGCAGCTTAGCCCCACTTCACGAGCAGTACTTC.

Concerning this clone itself: The junction and the germline gene differ at one end; a read error may be behind it. This chain links TRBV7-9 with TRBJ2-2; 7 nucleotides agree with TRBD2. The CDR3 is made up of 16 amino acids. The germline V gene has CDR1 SEHNR and CDR2 FQNEAQ (reference sequence). CDR3 DNA sequence: TGTTCCAGCAGCTTCACTAGCGTCCGCGGCACCGGGGAGCTGTTTTTT. This sequence encodes CSSSFTSVRGTGELFF.

This rearrangement joins TRBV30 to TRBJ2-7; 8 nucleotides agree with TRBD1. Germline V gives CDR1 GTSNPN, CDR2 SVGIG (reference sequence). V gave up 4 bases and J gave up 7 bases; unmatched junction bases: 9. This CDR3 contains 13 residues. This CDR3 reads CAWTRTGQGEQYF. Here the CDR3 DNA reads TGTGCCTGGACGAGGACAGGGCAGGGGGAGCAGTACTTC.

This rearrangement joins TRBV19 to TRBJ1-2; the match to TRBD1 covers 7 bases. The CDR3 is 14 residues long. The germline V gene encodes CDR1 LNHDA and CDR2 SQIVND (reference sequence). With V trimmed by 6 bases and J by 4 bases, 8 bases remained unmatched. CDR3 sequence reads: CASRVEGAIYGYTF. The CDR3 DNA sequence: TGTGCCAGTAGAGTGGAGGGGGCGATCTATGGCTACACCTTC.

The rearrangement joins TRBV9 to TRBJ2-5; no reliable D call. The CDR3 contains 14 residues. Trimming removed 0 bases from V and 1 base from J, with 7 bases in between. The germline V gene has CDR1 SGDLS and CDR2 YYNGEE. The CDR3 bases are TGTGCCAGCAGCGTAGATGCTAGCCAAGAGACCCAGTACTTC. As protein: CASSVDASQETQYF.

The chain carries TRBV19 and TRBJ2-7; 7 bases fit TRBD1. J lost 0 bases, V lost 4 bases, and 3 bases had no gene match. This CDR3 is 14 amino acids long. Germline loops: CDR1 LNHDA, CDR2 SQIVND (reference sequence). Here the CDR3 reads CASSTTGASYEQYF. Written as DNA, the CDR3 is TGTGCCAGTAGTACTACAGGGGCCTCCTACGAGCAGTACTTC.

This chain connects TRBV28 to TRBJ2-7, with 8 bases fitting TRBD2. The CDR3 spans 17 residues. Unmatched junction bases numbered 14, after V lost 4 bases and J lost 3 bases. Germline V gives CDR1 MDHEN, CDR2 SYDVKM. This CDR3 is CASSSYTSGLLLYEQYF. CDR3 nucleotides: TGTGCCAGCAGTTCCTACACTAGCGGACTTTTACTCTACGAGCAGTACTTC.

CDR3 protein: CATSTREGGNSPLHF. The CDR3 coding sequence is TGTGCCACCAGCACCCGGGAGGGAGGTAATTCACCCCTCCACTTT. The chain employs TRBV15 and TRBJ1-6; D unclear. The CDR3 has 15 amino acids. Germline values: CDR1 LNHNV, CDR2 YYDKDF (reference sequence). V lost 4 bases to trimming and J lost 6 bases, with 13 bases between them. Filled out from reference TRBV15 and TRBJ1-6, the complete variable domain reads DAMVIQNPRYQVTQFGKPVTLSCSQTLNHNVMYWYQQKSSQAPKLLFHYYDKDFNNEADTPDNFQSRRPNTSFCFLDIRSPGLGDTAMYLCATSTREGGNSPLHFGNGTRLTVT.

The chain has TRBV19 and TRBJ2-1; 10 nucleotides align to TRBD1. V shed 11 bases and J 6 bases; nucleotides not matched to a gene: 13. The CDR3 spans 15 residues. Per germline, CDR1 LNHDA and CDR2 SQIVND (reference sequence). The CDR3 loop is CASNAPRTGGNEQFF. The CDR3 DNA sequence: TGTGCCTCTAATGCCCCCCGGACAGGGGGCAATGAGCAGTTCTTC.

The chain combines TRBV6-5 with TRBJ2-7, with a weak D call TRBD2 (6 bases). Germline values: CDR1 MNHEY, CDR2 SVGAGI. The V gene lost 0 bases and the J gene lost 4 bases, with 13 bases spanning the gap. The CDR3 is 15 amino acids. The CDR3 nucleotides read TGTGCCAGCAGTTACTCTACGGGAGCAGGATACGAGCAGTACTTC. Its translation is CASSYSTGAGYEQYF.

The genes are TRBV11-2 and TRBJ2-2, with a weak D call TRBD2 (5 bases). Germline values: CDR1 SGHAT, CDR2 FQNNGV. The CDR3 is 14 amino acids. The V and J ends lost 1 base and 4 bases respectively, with 7 bases between them. The DNA for the CDR3 is TGTGCCAGCAGCTTAGGCCGGGGCACCGGGGAGCTGTTTTTT. The encoded protein is CASSLGRGTGELFF.

The rearrangement links TRBV19 to TRBJ2-1, with a tentative D call TRBD2 (6 bases). The CDR3 contains 15 residues. The ends were cut back, 10 bases at V and 5 bases at J, with 21 bases in the middle. Germline V gene lookup returns CDR1 LNHDA and CDR2 SQIVND (reference sequence). The CDR3 region is CATRGKTTANNEQFF. The CDR3 nucleotides read TGTGCCACCCGGGGGAAGACCACGGCCAACAATGAGCAGTTCTTC.

This chain joins TRBV19 and TRBJ2-7; 11 bases agree with TRBD1. Losses at the gene ends were 5 bases for V and 4 bases for J; bases not matched to a gene: 4. The CDR3 consists of 14 residues. Germline CDR1 LNHDA, CDR2 SQIVND (reference sequence). The CDR3, as DNA: TGTGCCAGTAGTCAGGGACAGGGGGTTTACGAGCAGTACTTC. Protein product: CASSQGQGVYEQYF. The variable domain in full, completed from reference TRBV19 and TRBJ2-7, reads DGGITQSPKYLFRKEGQNVTLSCEQNLNHDAMYWYRQDPGQGLRLIYYSQIVNDFQKGDIAEGYSVSREKKESFPLTVTSAQKNPTAFYLCASSQGQGVYEQYFGPGTRLTVT.

CDR3 nucleotide sequence: TGTGCCAGCAGCCAAGCGGCGGGGGGGCCCGAAGATACGCAGTATTTT. Translating gives CASSQAAGGPEDTQYF. The chain is built from TRBV4-2 and TRBJ2-3; 9 bases fit TRBD2. Germline CDR1 is LGHNA and CDR2 is YNFKEQ. The CDR3 totals 16 residues. With V trimmed by 1 base and J by 5 bases, 7 bases remained unmatched.

The rearrangement links TRBV13 to TRBJ1-1; TRBD1 aligns across 7 bases. CDR3 length: 16 amino acids. Unmatched junction bases numbered 11, after V lost 6 bases and J lost 1 base. Per the germline V gene, CDR1 is PRHDT and CDR2 is FYEKMQ (reference sequence). CDR3 bases: TGTGCCAGCAGGGGGGACAGCCCTACGGCGAACACTGAAGCTTTCTTT. Encoded protein: CASRGDSPTANTEAFF.

This chain connects TRBV5-1 to TRBJ2-1; TRBD1 might be the D (5 bases). Looked up from germline, CDR1 is SGHRS and CDR2 is YFSETQ. The CDR3 length is 12 residues. The germline V and J ends were trimmed by 4 bases and 10 bases, with 12 bases remaining between them. The chain's CDR3 is CASSASGNEQFF. The CDR3 DNA reads as TGCGCCAGCAGCGCCTCAGGGAACGAGCAGTTCTTC.

The chain employs TRBV18 and TRBJ2-7; D gene unclear. Trimming removed 2 bases from V and 3 bases from J, with 17 bases in between. This CDR3 spans 16 amino acids. CDR1 and CDR2 (germline): KGHSH, LQKENI. CDR3 sequence (DNA): TGTGCCAGCTCACCAGGTGACTTGCCGGAGCTCTACGAGCAGTACTTC. Amino acids: CASSPGDLPELYEQYF.

This sequence joins TRBV21-1 and TRBJ2-1; TRBD2 is the table's D call, not checked against the DNA. TRBV21-1 is a pseudogene segment. The CDR3 has 16 amino acids. The chain's CDR3 is CASSLKEANSYNEQFF. In nucleotides, the CDR3 is TGTGCCAGCAGCCTAAAAGAGGCAAATTCCTACAATGAGCAGTTCTTC.

This clone is a singleton in its sample. The chain joins TRBV6-5 to TRBJ2-5; 7 nucleotides line up with TRBD1. The trim removed 0 bases at V and 5 bases at J, leaving 3 bases unmatched. CDR3 length: 14 residues. Germline V gene data show CDR1 as MNHEY and CDR2 as SVGAGI. CDR3 DNA sequence: TGTGCCAGCAGTTACTCCACAGGGGAGGAGACCCAGTACTTC. Translation: CASSYSTGEETQYF.

This chain joins TRBV7-5 and TRBJ2-1; the listed D gene, TRBD2, was not tested against the DNA. TRBV7-5 is a known pseudogene. CDR3 length: 14 residues. The CDR3 is CARSLGLAGDEQFF. The DNA for the CDR3 is TGTGCCAGAAGCTTAGGACTAGCGGGAGATGAGCAGTTCTTC.

The table lists this clone with a few counts. The chain combines TRBV6-4 with TRBJ2-1, with TRBD1 matching over 8 bases. The CDR3 has 15 residues. From germline, CDR1 is MRHNA and CDR2 SNTAGT. Germline trimming cut 4 bases from V and 6 bases from J; bases unmatched to any gene: 8. CDR3 DNA sequence: TGTGCCAGCAGTGCGACGACAGGGGCGAGCAATGAGCAGTTCTTC. Its translation is CASSATTGASNEQFF.

This clone was detected only once. The rearrangement uses TRBV6-6 and TRBJ2-5, with 8 bases identical to TRBD1. The germline V gene encodes CDR1 MNHNY and CDR2 SVGAGI (reference sequence). The V gene end was trimmed by 11 bases and the J gene end by 5 bases; junction bases not matched to a gene: 10. This CDR3 has 13 residues. CDR3 region: CASNRGSRETQYF. The CDR3 bases are TGTGCCTCCAACAGGGGGTCCCGGGAGACCCAGTACTTC.

V gene TRBV7-8 combines with J gene TRBJ1-3, with TRBD1 as a possible D gene (5 bases). The ends were cut back, 5 bases at V and 3 bases at J, with 17 bases in the middle. The germline gives CDR1 SGHVS, CDR2 FQNEAQ. This CDR3 comprises 16 residues. CDR3 in DNA: TGTGCCAGCAGCGTGAGGAGGGCAGGGAATGGAAACACCATATATTTT. Translating it yields CASSVRRAGNGNTIYF.